Each of the 9 T cell receptor beta chains below was sequenced from the same sample in a study of cytomegalovirus exposure and HLA in healthy donors. The PCR had 60 Vbeta and 13 Jbeta primers. Only in-frame clones appear in the TCRdb table, and some are missing; sequencing was by immunoSEQ multiplex PCR. The data contain approximately 150,000 clones, around 57% of them singletons. The sequencing input was PBMCs. These receptors were obtained from a male donor in good health and CMV-seronegative.

This clone was counted between two and nine times. The J gene is TRBJ1-6, the V gene TRBV28; 10 bases map to TRBD1. The CDR3 runs to 16 residues. Germline CDR1 and CDR2: MDHEN and SYDVKM. V lost 3 bases to trimming and J lost 7 bases; unmatched junction nucleotides: 6. DNA of the CDR3: TGTGCCAGCAGTTTCCCGACAGGGGGCGAAAATTCACCCCTCCACTTT. Translation: CASSFPTGGENSPLHF.

The chain combines TRBV2 with TRBJ1-1; D is possibly TRBD1 (5 bases). V was clipped by 8 bases and J by 10 bases, with 14 bases between them. The CDR3 sequence is 11 residues long. Germline-derived CDR1 and CDR2 are SNHLY and FYNNEI. The CDR3 region has the DNA TGTGCCAGCGGCCCGTCAGGGCTAGCTTTCTTT. Translating gives CASGPSGLAFF.

The gene calls are TRBV7-2 and TRBJ1-5; the D is unclear. V was shortened by 4 bases and J by 4 bases, with 8 bases between the two germline ends. CDR3 size: 13 residues. Germline CDR1 is SGHTA and CDR2 is FQGNSA. CDR3 in amino acids: CASSSGWNQPQHF. The CDR3 region has the DNA TGTGCCAGCAGCTCCGGGTGGAATCAGCCCCAGCATTTT. The full variable domain, with the rest looked up from reference TRBV7-2 and TRBJ1-5, is GAGVSQSPSNKVTEKGKDVELRCDPISGHTALYWYRQSLGQGLEFLIYFQGNSAPDKSGLPSDRFSAERTGGSVSTLTIQRTQQEDSAVYLCASSSGWNQPQHFGDGTRLSIL.

The rearrangement links TRBV28 to TRBJ1-6; 12 nucleotides line up with TRBD1. This CDR3 region has 16 residues. Trimming removed 5 bases from V and 9 bases from J; junction bases left unmatched: 8. CDR1 is MDHEN and CDR2 is SYDVKM in the germline V gene. In DNA, the CDR3 is TGTGCCAGCAGTCCGGCCCGGGACAGGGGGCGTTCACCCCTCCACTTT. Translating it yields CASSPARDRGRSPLHF.

This chain uses TRBV6-1 with TRBJ1-2; TRBD1 agrees at 8 bases. The trim removed 5 bases at V and 13 bases at J, leaving 12 bases unmatched. The CDR3 extends over 13 amino acids. The V gene's germline CDR1 is MNHNS and CDR2 SASEGT. The chain's CDR3 is CASSLDRDGVCTF. CDR3 in DNA: TGTGCCAGCAGTCTGGACAGGGATGGGGTTTGCACCTTC.

The rearrangement joins TRBV18 to TRBJ1-1; tentatively, D is TRBD1 (5 bases). V shed 2 bases and J shed 4 bases, with 14 bases lying between them. CDR3 length: 15 amino acids. The germline gives CDR1 KGHSH, CDR2 LQKENI. The chain's CDR3 is CASSPRGRQITEAFF. The CDR3 DNA reads as TGTGCCAGCTCACCAAGGGGAAGACAGATCACTGAAGCTTTCTTT.

In its sample, this clone was seen a few times. This chain links TRBV6-5 with TRBJ1-3, with no clear D. The CDR3 covers 15 residues. Per germline, CDR1 MNHEY and CDR2 SVGAGI. Trimming pared 6 bases from V and 5 bases from J, leaving 17 bases between. CDR3 region: CASRYTVDPRNTIYF. In DNA, the CDR3 is TGTGCCAGCAGATACACAGTCGACCCGCGAAACACCATATATTTT.

This clone was observed a handful of times. Germline and junction disagree at one end, which may indicate a read error. J is TRBJ2-3 and V is TRBV5-1, with TRBD2 matching 10 bases. This CDR3 contains 15 residues. The germline CDR1 and CDR2 sequences are SGHRS and YFSETQ. CDR3 sequence reads: CSSSFSGGSTDTQYF. The CDR3 DNA sequence: TGCTCCAGCAGCTTTAGCGGGGGGAGCACAGATACGCAGTATTTT.

The chain links TRBV11-2 to TRBJ2-1; a weak D match, TRBD2 (6 bases). Trimming removed 3 bases from V and 4 bases from J, with 10 bases in between. From germline, CDR1 is SGHAT and CDR2 FQNNGV. There are 14 residues in the CDR3. CDR3 protein: CASSFSGEYNEQFF. The CDR3 coding sequence is TGTGCCAGCAGCTTCTCGGGGGAATACAATGAGCAGTTCTTC.